This TCR beta chain derives from a study of cytomegalovirus exposure and HLA in healthy donors. The primer mix had 60 Vbeta and 13 Jbeta primers. Clones were sequenced by immunoSEQ multiplex PCR, and TCRdb holds only the in-frame ones, with some missing. The sample carries 160,000 or so clones, around 79% recorded once. A word on this clone: What it binds is unknown.

Looked up from germline, CDR1 is MNHEY and CDR2 is SVGAGI. V shed 4 bases and J 12 bases; nucleotides not matched to a gene: 13. The CDR3 runs 14 residues. Study-wide results and caveats: CMV antigen specificity of a few CMV-associated chains was confirmed in vitro. It has been reported that TCR beta sequences accurately predicted the HLA-A and HLA-B alleles of most subjects.

This sequence originates from a man aged 40-50 years in good health and CMV-seropositive. Source material: PBMCs. The chain has TRBV6-5 and TRBJ2-7; 9 nucleotides agree with TRBD1. This chain's CDR3 is CASSSGQGPFPSYF. DNA for the CDR3: TGTGCCAGCAGTTCCGGACAGGGGCCCTTTCCCTCGTACTTC.